This TCR beta chain was recorded in a study of blood T cell dynamics during melanoma immunotherapy. Study-wide context: Metastatic melanoma patients received first-line pembrolizumab or nivolumab plus ipilimumab. Whole-study findings and limits: PBMC repertoires of eventual disease-control patients split at W3 into clonality or diversity gains.

The time point was: pre-treatment baseline. One draw preceded checkpoint blockade; another followed its first cycle at week 3. At 12 weeks after first infusion, RECIST 1.1 defined response for most patients. V dropped 3 bases and J dropped 1 base, with 9 bases sitting between them. Looked up from germline, CDR1 is MNHEY and CDR2 is SMNVEV (reference sequence). This CDR3 is 14 amino acids long. As for this clone: Its antigen is unidentified. In the same sample, other DNA sequences code for this CDR3.

TCRdb keeps only in-frame clones here, not all; method: immunoSEQ multiplex PCR. The data contain about 12,000 clones, roughly 83% of them singletons. The V and J genes are TRBV27 and TRBJ2-5, with D maybe TRBD2 (6 bases). Sequences were derived from blood, sampled from a patient treated with checkpoint blockade. The clonotype originates from a human donor with melanoma. CDR3 DNA: TGTGCCAGCAGTTTGGAGGGGCGCCAAGAGACCCAGTACTTC. Translating gives CASSLEGRQETQYF.